This TCR beta chain emerged from a study of blood T cell repertoires in COVID-19. About the research overall: The study drew acute and convalescent COVID-19 samples from the United States, Italy and Spain.

Trimming took off 2 bases at V and 1 base at J, with 6 bases between the two ends. Germline loops: CDR1 SQVTM, CDR2 ANQGSEA. The CDR3 is 12 residues long. The participants were between 18 and 89 years old and came from fewer than 25 US areas. Donors in Cohort 3 counted as recovered after two negative PCRs, clearance, or symptom resolution. Methods used by the authors: The assay estimated nucleated cells by amplifying reference gene primers. Profiled with immunoSEQ multiplex PCR; TCRdb holds only in-frame clones, not every one. V and J calls and clone size are as listed in that table; D and trimming were resolved from the DNA. The sample records roughly 180,000 clones, 82% being singletons.

Specimen: PBMCs or T cells enriched from blood (not recorded which). This clonotype was obtained from a man aged 35 to 55 who had recovered from COVID-19. V and J are TRBV29-1 and TRBJ2-7; D unresolved. The CDR3 nucleotides are TGCAGCGTTGAAACAAATTCCTACGAGCAGTACTTC. Its translation is CSVETNSYEQYF.